This T cell receptor (beta chain) was observed in a study of blood T cell repertoires in COVID-19 (dated by TCRdb to 2020 to 2022). Some background on the complete study: Collaborator samples came from the United States, Italy and Spain and covered acute and convalescent phases of COVID-19. The material from the prospective study consisted of cDNA or gDNA derived from T cells, B-cell-depleted T cells, or PBMCs. Subjects who had been exposed to COVID-19, were actively infected with it, or had recovered from it provided the deeply sampled blood TCRbeta repertoires that made up the dataset. A freely available public database, intended as a resource for researchers studying the immune response to SARS-CoV-2, is where the repertoires were released. The samples were drawn from two sources: the first 160 participants of the ongoing ImmuneRACE study, and fewer than 1,500 subjects contributed by 6 global collaborators. The sample metadata nearly always contained a de-identified subject ID, COVID-19 status, age in years and sex. Where available, HLA class I and class II types were obtained from metadata supplied by the sample provider rather than from assay-based typing. Beyond this particular receptor, the publication reports: The quantity of clinical and demographic metadata differed by source and by participant and was supplied without curation.

Turning to this clone: Its cognate antigen has yet to be identified. No much larger clone exists at a distance of one base, and base qualities are not known.

Collaborating institutions collected whole blood in K2EDTA tubes following their own protocols. For TCRbeta analysis, collaborators shipped samples as frozen whole blood, isolated PBMCs, or DNA extracted from either of those sample types. As encoded in the germline V gene (reference sequence), CDR1 is MNHEY while CDR2 is SMNVEV. The CDR3 has 13 amino acids, counting the end cysteine and phenylalanine. The entry retains the CDR3 DNA only, 39 bases that are in frame from base 1. V trim: 8 bases; J trim: 9 bases; unmatched bases: 10. TCRbeta CDR3 regions were amplified from genomic DNA using the immunoSEQ Assay, a bias-controlled multiplex PCR. Regarding the original processing steps: The number of nucleated cells in each sample was estimated from the amplification of reference gene primers within the assay. Sequence reads were collapsed and filtered to measure the absolute abundance of every unique TCRbeta CDR3 rearrangement. For each sample, productive Simpson clonality was calculated as the square root of Simpson's diversity index across productive rearrangements. In TCRdb, the immuneACCESS table is reduced to in-frame sequences with V and J assigned. These tables do not hold every clone; where another copy was compared, an unresolved V gene accounts for under half, and the others remain unexplained. D and trimming come from the DNA, and the V and J calls and clone size come from that table. The sample table holds about 130,000 clones, of which 84% were seen once. The ten largest make up over 9% of the sample.

The sequence is built from TRBV27 and TRBJ2-4; the junction holds 7 bases that match TRBD1. This receptor was identified in a woman aged 60-75 years with acute or convalescent COVID-19. Sequencing used peripheral blood. The sequenced DNA: TGTGCCAGCGGCTCGGACAGGTCCCGCATTCAGTACTTC. This encodes CASGSDRSRIQYF.